The clone carrying this T cell receptor (beta chain) was counted a few times. This record comes from a study of regulatory T cells in long-lasting Graves disease. Germline V gives CDR1 MNHEY, CDR2 SVGEGT. The V gene lost 2 bases and the J gene lost 1 base, with 5 bases spanning the gap. The CDR3 runs 13 residues. Arm-PCR of CDR3 regions and iRepertoire HTBI primers were the basis on which TCR beta libraries were built. TCRdb re-called the multiplex PCR reads through MiXCR, storing one row per CDR3 protein. The table records roughly 320,000 distinct CDR3 sequences, around 15% of them present only once. Time point here: newly diagnosed GD, antithyroid drugs for less than 3 months. After RNA was extracted from PBMCs, the TCR library was made from it. These data were also filed under a second study, of T cells in Graves' hyperthyroidism and ophthalmopathy. That work contributes: The study based diagnoses on clinical symptoms, serum thyroxine and TRAb, thyroid ultrasound and orbital computed tomography.

The sequences come from peripheral blood mononuclear cells (PBMCs), collected at new diagnosis, from a patient treated with antithyroid drugs. The chain carries TRBV6-2 or TRBV6-3 and TRBJ1-2; D is undetermined. The sequence derives from a man in his forties with Graves disease. The CDR3 coding sequence is TGTGCCAGCAGTTACAATGGTAACTATGGCTACACCTTC. It translates to CASSYNGNYGYTF.